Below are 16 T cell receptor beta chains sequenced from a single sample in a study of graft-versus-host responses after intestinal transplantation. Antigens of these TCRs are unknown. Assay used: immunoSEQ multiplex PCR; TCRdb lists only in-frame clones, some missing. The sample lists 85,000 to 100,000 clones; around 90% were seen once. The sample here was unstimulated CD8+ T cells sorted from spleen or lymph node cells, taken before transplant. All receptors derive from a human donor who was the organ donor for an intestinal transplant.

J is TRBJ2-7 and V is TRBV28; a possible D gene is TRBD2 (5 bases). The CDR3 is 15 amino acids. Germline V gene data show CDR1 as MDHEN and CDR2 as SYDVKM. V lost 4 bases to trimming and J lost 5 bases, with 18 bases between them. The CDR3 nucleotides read TGTGCCAGCAGTTCCGGACGACTCGAGGGAAACGAGCAGTACTTC. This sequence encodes CASSSGRLEGNEQYF.

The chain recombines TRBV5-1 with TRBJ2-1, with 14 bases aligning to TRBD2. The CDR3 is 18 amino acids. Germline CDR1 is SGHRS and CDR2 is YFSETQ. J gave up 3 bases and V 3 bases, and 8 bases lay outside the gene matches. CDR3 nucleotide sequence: TGCGCCAGCAGCTGGGCCGGACTAGCGGGAGGTCACTACAATGAGCAGTTCTTC. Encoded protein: CASSWAGLAGGHYNEQFF.

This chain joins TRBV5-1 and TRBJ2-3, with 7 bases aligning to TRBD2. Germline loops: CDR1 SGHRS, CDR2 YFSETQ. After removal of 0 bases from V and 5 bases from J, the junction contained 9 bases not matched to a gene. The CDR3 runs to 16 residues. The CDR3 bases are TGCGCCAGCAGCTTGGCCGAGGCGGGGGAAGGAGATACGCAGTATTTT. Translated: CASSLAEAGEGDTQYF. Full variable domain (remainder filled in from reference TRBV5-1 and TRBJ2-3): KAGVTQTPRYLIKTRGQQVTLSCSPISGHRSVSWYQQTPGQGLQFLFEYFSETQRNKGNFPGRFSGRQFSNSRSEMNVSTLELGDSALYLCASSLAEAGEGDTQYFGPGTRLTVL.

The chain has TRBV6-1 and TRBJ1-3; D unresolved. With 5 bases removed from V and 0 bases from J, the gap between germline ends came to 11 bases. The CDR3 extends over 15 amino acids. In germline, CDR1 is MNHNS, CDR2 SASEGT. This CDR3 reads CASSPSLPSGNTIYF. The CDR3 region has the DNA TGTGCCAGCAGTCCCTCCCTACCCTCTGGAAACACCATATATTTT.

The CDR3 loop reads CASSSEDSSYEQYF. In DNA form, the CDR3 reads TGCGCCAGCAGTTCTGAAGACAGCTCCTACGAGCAGTACTTC. V is TRBV5-1 and J is TRBJ2-7; the D gene is possibly TRBD1 (5 bases). The V end was cut by 5 bases, the J end by 0 bases, with 12 bases between. The germline CDR1 and CDR2 sequences are SGHRS and YFSETQ. This CDR3 is built from 14 residues. The entire variable domain, with the rest obtained from reference TRBV5-1 and TRBJ2-7, is as follows: KAGVTQTPRYLIKTRGQQVTLSCSPISGHRSVSWYQQTPGQGLQFLFEYFSETQRNKGNFPGRFSGRQFSNSRSEMNVSTLELGDSALYLCASSSEDSSYEQYFGPGTRLTVT.

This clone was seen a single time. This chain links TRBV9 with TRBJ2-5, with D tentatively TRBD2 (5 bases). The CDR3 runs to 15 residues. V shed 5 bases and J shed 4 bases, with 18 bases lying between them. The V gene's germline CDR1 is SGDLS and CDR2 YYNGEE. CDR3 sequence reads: CASSPPSRGVETQYF. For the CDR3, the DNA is TGTGCCAGCAGTCCCCCCTCCCGGGGAGTAGAGACCCAGTACTTC.

The CDR3 DNA reads TGTGCCAGCAGCGCCGGGACTACCTACGAGCAGTACTTC. As protein: CASSAGTTYEQYF. This rearrangement joins TRBV9 to TRBJ2-7, with TRBD2 matching 7 bases. Per germline, CDR1 SGDLS and CDR2 YYNGEE. The CDR3 covers 13 residues. After removal of 3 bases from V and 2 bases from J, the junction contained 2 bases not matched to a gene.

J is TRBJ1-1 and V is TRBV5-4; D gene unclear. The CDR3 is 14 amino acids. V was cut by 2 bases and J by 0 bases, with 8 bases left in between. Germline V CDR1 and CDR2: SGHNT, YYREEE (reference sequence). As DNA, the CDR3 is TGTGCCAGCAGCTTTGAGTCGATGAACACTGAAGCTTTCTTT. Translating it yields CASSFESMNTEAFF.

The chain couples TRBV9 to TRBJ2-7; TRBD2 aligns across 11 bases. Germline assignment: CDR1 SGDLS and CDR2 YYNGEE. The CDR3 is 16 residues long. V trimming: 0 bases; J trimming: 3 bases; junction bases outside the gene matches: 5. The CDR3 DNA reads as TGTGCCAGCAGCGTAGGGGCTAGCGGGGGGTACTACGAGCAGTACTTC. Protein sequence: CASSVGASGGYYEQYF.

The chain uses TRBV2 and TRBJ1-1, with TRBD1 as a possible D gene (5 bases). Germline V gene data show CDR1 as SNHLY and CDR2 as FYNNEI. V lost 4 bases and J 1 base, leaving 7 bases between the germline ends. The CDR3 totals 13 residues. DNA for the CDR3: TGTGCCAGCAGTGTAACAGGGAACACTGAAGCTTTCTTT. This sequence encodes CASSVTGNTEAFF.

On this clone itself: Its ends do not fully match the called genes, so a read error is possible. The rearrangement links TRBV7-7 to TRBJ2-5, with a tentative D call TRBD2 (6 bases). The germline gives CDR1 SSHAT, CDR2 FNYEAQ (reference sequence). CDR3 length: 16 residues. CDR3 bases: TGTGCTAGCAGTCCCCACTCATATCTCAAGGAGGGGACCCAGTACTTC. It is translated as CASSPHSYLKEGTQYF.

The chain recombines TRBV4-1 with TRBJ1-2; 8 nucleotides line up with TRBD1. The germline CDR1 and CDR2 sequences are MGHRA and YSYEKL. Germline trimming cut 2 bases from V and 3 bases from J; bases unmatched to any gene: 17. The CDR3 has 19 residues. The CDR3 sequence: CASSQPSVAGGKSDYGYTF. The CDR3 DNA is TGCGCCAGCAGCCAACCATCCGTGGCAGGGGGCAAATCTGACTATGGCTACACCTTC.

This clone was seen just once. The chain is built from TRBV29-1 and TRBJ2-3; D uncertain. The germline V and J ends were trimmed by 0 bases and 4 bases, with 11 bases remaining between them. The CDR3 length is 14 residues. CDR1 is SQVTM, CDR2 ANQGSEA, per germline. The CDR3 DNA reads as TGCAGCGTTGAAGATGGCAACCGTCCAGATACGCAGTATTTT. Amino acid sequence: CSVEDGNRPDTQYF.

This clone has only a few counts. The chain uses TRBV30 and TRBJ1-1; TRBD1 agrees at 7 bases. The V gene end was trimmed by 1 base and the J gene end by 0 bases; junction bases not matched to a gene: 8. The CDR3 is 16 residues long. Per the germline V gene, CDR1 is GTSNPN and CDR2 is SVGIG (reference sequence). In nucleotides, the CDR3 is TGTGCCTGGAGTGCGACAGACAGGGTTTTGAACACTGAAGCTTTCTTT. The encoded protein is CAWSATDRVLNTEAFF.

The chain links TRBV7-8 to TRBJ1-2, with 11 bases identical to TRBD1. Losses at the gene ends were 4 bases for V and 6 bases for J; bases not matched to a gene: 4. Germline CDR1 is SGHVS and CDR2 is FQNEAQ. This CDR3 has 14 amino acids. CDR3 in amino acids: CASSSGTGGDGYTF. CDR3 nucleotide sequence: TGTGCCAGCAGCTCCGGGACAGGGGGTGATGGCTACACCTTC.

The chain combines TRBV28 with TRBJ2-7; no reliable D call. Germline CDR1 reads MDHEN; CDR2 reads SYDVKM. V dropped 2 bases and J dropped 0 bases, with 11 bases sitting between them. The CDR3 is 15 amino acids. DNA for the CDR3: TGTGCCAGCAGTTTAACGGGTGCTACCTCCTACGAGCAGTACTTC. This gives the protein CASSLTGATSYEQYF. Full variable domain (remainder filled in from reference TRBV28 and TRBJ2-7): DVKVTQSSRYLVKRTGEKVFLECVQDMDHENMFWYRQDPGLGLRLIYFSYDVKMKEKGDIPEGYSVSREKKERFSLILESASTNQTSMYLCASSLTGATSYEQYFGPGTRLTVT.